A selection of T cell receptor beta chains follows, all from one sample in a study of cytomegalovirus exposure and HLA in healthy donors. Some clones are missing from TCRdb's copy, which holds only in-frame ones; the method was immunoSEQ multiplex PCR. In the table there are about 130,000 clones, 80% to 85% of which are singletons. Material for sequencing was PBMCs. The receptors originated from a woman between 25 and 40 years old in good health and CMV-seronegative. Each CDR3 is given with its conserved first and last residue. A D gene is named only where the DNA matches it firmly. Part of the rows lack a size; the others show once, few, many or a class for expanded clones.

len	abundance	v_gene	j_gene	d_gene	CDR3aa	CDR3nt
11	once	TRBV18	TRBJ1-1	.	CASSVRGEAFF	TGTGCCAGCTCAGTAAGGGGTGAAGCTTTCTTT
13	.	TRBV6-6	TRBJ2-1	.	CASSYALGNEQFF	TGTGCCAGCAGTTACGCGCTAGGAAATGAGCAGTTCTTC
13	.	TRBV14	TRBJ2-7	.	CASSQSRATEQYF	TGTGCCAGCAGCCAAAGCAGGGCAACCGAGCAGTACTTC
14	.	TRBV6-5	TRBJ1-3	.	CASSDSGTGNTIYF	TGTGCCAGCAGTGATTCAGGGACTGGAAACACCATATATTTT
15	.	TRBV30	TRBJ2-5	TRBD1	CAWSVQLGGGETQYF	TGTGCCTGGAGTGTACAGTTAGGGGGCGGGGAGACCCAGTACTTC
15	.	TRBV7-9	TRBJ2-2	TRBD1	CASSSDRGPTGELFF	TGTGCCAGCAGTTCCGACAGGGGGCCCACCGGGGAGCTGTTTTTT
13	few	TRBV5-4	TRBJ2-2	.	CASSLQGPGELFF	TGTGCCAGCAGCCTCCAGGGGCCCGGGGAGCTGTTTTTT
14	.	TRBV28	TRBJ1-1	.	CASRASEYNTEAFF	TGTGCCAGCAGGGCCTCCGAATATAACACTGAAGCTTTCTTT
12	once	TRBV27	TRBJ2-7	TRBD1	CASKYRGSEQYF	TGTGCCAGCAAGTACAGGGGTTCCGAGCAGTACTTC
14	few	TRBV19	TRBJ1-5	TRBD1	CASSRRTGTQPQHF	TGTGCCAGTAGTCGACGGACAGGGACTCAGCCCCAGCATTTT
14	.	TRBV10-3	TRBJ2-1	.	CAISESAGASEQFF	TGTGCCATCAGTGAGTCTGCGGGGGCGAGTGAGCAGTTCTTC
15	.	TRBV4-2	TRBJ2-5	TRBD1	CASSQRGQGPATQYF	TGTGCCAGCAGCCAAAGGGGACAGGGACCGGCGACCCAGTACTTC
15	.	TRBV7-9	TRBJ1-2	TRBD1	CASSLTQGADYGYTF	TGTGCCAGCAGCTTAACCCAGGGGGCTGACTATGGCTACACCTTC
12	.	TRBV7-2	TRBJ1-1	.	CASTPGWTEAFF	TGTGCCAGCACCCCGGGGTGGACTGAAGCTTTCTTT
17	.	TRBV15	TRBJ1-2	TRBD1	CATSRDPRPDRGNGYTF	TGTGCCACCAGCAGAGATCCCAGACCGGACAGGGGTAATGGCTACACCTTC
17	.	TRBV13	TRBJ2-5	TRBD1	CASSLGRGTGARETQYF	TGTGCCAGCAGCTTAGGCCGTGGGACAGGGGCAAGGGAGACCCAGTACTTC